The table lists the clone carrying this T cell receptor beta chain with a count of one. The data are from a study of shared clonotypes between healthy human individuals. The CDR3 spans 15 residues. The V end was cut by 0 bases, the J end by 8 bases, with 14 bases between. Germline V gives CDR1 LGHNA, CDR2 YSLEER. Roughly 99 million PBMCs were counted before genomic DNA extraction. The assay was immunoSEQ multiplex PCR, and TCRdb's table has in-frame clones only and misses some. The sample includes some 510,000 clones, 79% of them seen just once. Sequencing was performed on PBMCs. The TCR originated in a middle-aged woman in good health. Some clones in this sample may be carry-over from other donors' samples. The chain joins TRBV4-3 to TRBJ2-1; tentative D call: TRBD1 (6 bases). The CDR3 loop is CASSQEISTGYEQFF. The CDR3 coding sequence is TGCGCCAGCAGCCAAGAAATTAGTACAGGGTATGAGCAGTTCTTC.